These 5 T cell receptor beta chains were all obtained from the same sample, sequenced in a study of CD8+CD57+ T cells in acquired aplastic anemia. An expansion of CD8+CD57+ cells by flow cytometry had been shown in patients chosen for sequencing. Profiles of TCR beta VDJ and CDR3 were generated from a genomic DNA template. In TCRdb, the reads were re-called with MiXCR into one record per CDR3 protein. This table holds some 200,000 distinct CDR3 sequences, around three fifths found once. The specimen was sorted CD4+, CD8+, or CD8+CD57+ T cells (not recorded which) from PBMCs. The receptors shown here come from a human donor with aplastic anemia.

This clonotype occurred many times. The chain is built from TRBV19 and TRBJ2-3, with D maybe TRBD1 (5 bases). Germline assignment: CDR1 LNHDA and CDR2 SQIVND (reference sequence). The germline V and J ends were trimmed by 3 bases and 3 bases, with 13 bases remaining between them. The CDR3 has 15 amino acids. The DNA for the CDR3 is TGTGCCAGTAGTATCACCAGGGTTGGTACAGATACGCAGTATTTT. Translation gives CASSITRVGTDTQYF.

This clonotype showed up just once. V is TRBV10-3 and J is TRBJ2-3; D remains unclear. Germline CDR1 and CDR2: ENHRY and SYGVKD. The V end lost 2 bases, the J end lost 5 bases, and 5 bases lay between the germline ends. The CDR3 contains 12 residues. The DNA of the CDR3 is TGTGCCATCAGTGAGCAAGGAGATACGCAGTATTTT. It specifies CAISEQGDTQYF.

This clonotype was picked up a small number of times. Just one base apart from a much larger clone, this may be a read error. CDR3 sequence (DNA): TGTGCCAGCAGTTTTAGTTCCTACAATGGGCAGTTCTTC. Translating gives CASSFSSYNGQFF. This rearrangement joins TRBV12-3 or TRBV12-4 to TRBJ2-1; D unclear. This CDR3 is 13 amino acids long.

As DNA, the CDR3 is TGTGCCAGCAGCTTGGAAGGGCTGCACACCGGGGAGCTGTTTTTT. It codes for CASSLEGLHTGELFF. The chain links TRBV7-2 to TRBJ2-2, with D uncertain. Germline CDR1 reads SGHTA; CDR2 reads FQGNSA. With 3 bases removed from V and 3 bases from J, the gap between germline ends came to 11 bases. The CDR3 is 15 residues long.

The chain combines TRBV7-2 with TRBJ1-2; D uncertain. CDR1 SGHTA and CDR2 FQGNSA come from the germline V gene. Trimming stripped 1 base from V and 8 bases from J, with 14 bases between. The CDR3 runs to 14 residues. The CDR3 reads CASSLDPLSKGYTF. CDR3 DNA sequence: TGTGCCAGCAGCTTAGACCCCTTGAGTAAGGGCTACACCTTC.